Listed below are T cell receptor beta chains from one sample, sequenced in a study of response to subunit inactivated influenza vaccine. TCRdb recomputed calls from the RT-PCR reads with MiXCR, one row per CDR3 protein. The table lists roughly 650,000 distinct CDR3 sequences, less than 20% of them singletons. This material consisted of PBMCs from blood, taken approximately 12 days after vaccination. The receptors here all came from a man over 45 who received an inactivated influenza vaccine. The CDR3 runs from the conserved cysteine through the conserved F or W. A D gene is named only where the DNA matches it firmly. Rows may omit the clone size; those that give it use once, few, many or a size class.

j_call	v_call	clone_size	d_call	cdr3_nt	cdr3_aa
TRBJ2-1	TRBV20-1	few	TRBD2	TGCAGTGCTACAAGACCCGGGACTAATGGCAATGAGCAGTTCTTC	CSATRPGTNGNEQFF
TRBJ1-1	TRBV5-1	many	-	TGCGCCAGCAGCTCACAAGGACTGAACACTGAAGCTTTCTTT	CASSSQGLNTEAFF
TRBJ2-1	TRBV29-1	few	TRBD1	TGCAGCGTCGGACAGGGGATAAAGTTAAGTGAGCAGTTCTTC	CSVGQGIKLSEQFF
TRBJ2-6	TRBV7-2	many	-	TGTGCCAGCAGCTTAACAGGGAACGCCAACGTCCTGACTTTC	CASSLTGNANVLTF
TRBJ2-3	TRBV29-1	-	-	TGCAGCGTTGACAGGGGTGCTGGTACAGATACGCAGTATTTT	CSVDRGAGTDTQYF
TRBJ2-1	TRBV4-1	-	-	TGCGCCAGCAGCCAAGAAGGGAGGGGGGGATACAATGAGCAGTTCTTC	CASSQEGRGGYNEQFF
TRBJ1-1	TRBV20-1	few	TRBD1	TGCAGTGCTAGGTCCGGGACAGGGGGCACTGAAGCTTTCTTT	CSARSGTGGTEAFF
TRBJ1-1	TRBV12-3/TRBV12-4	-	-	TGTGCCAGCAGTTTAGCGGCAGGGAGAGCTTTCTTT	CASSLAAGRAFF
TRBJ2-7	TRBV20-1	-	TRBD1	TGCAGTGCTCGCACCACCGGGACAGGTCACCTTGAGCAGTACTTC	CSARTTGTGHLEQYF
TRBJ1-2	TRBV10-3	-	-	TGTGCCATCAGTGAGTCGAAGCCGGAATATGGCTACACCTTC	CAISESKPEYGYTF
TRBJ2-3	TRBV6-2/TRBV6-3	few	-	TGTGCCAGCAGTTACTTGGTAGCCGTCTCCCCGACGCAGTATTTT	CASSYLVAVSPTQYF
TRBJ2-3	TRBV6-5	-	TRBD1	TGTGCCAGCAGGTTAACAGGGGGGACGCAGTATTTT	CASRLTGGTQYF
TRBJ2-7	TRBV12-3/TRBV12-4	once	-	TGTGCCAGCAGTCAAACCCCGGTCGGGGAGTTGTACTTC	CASSQTPVGELYF
TRBJ2-1	TRBV7-9	few	TRBD2	TGTGCCAGCAGCCCCGGGACTAGCGGGCCGAATGAGCAGTTCTTC	CASSPGTSGPNEQFF
TRBJ2-2	TRBV7-2	few	TRBD2	TGTGCCAGCAGCCGTCGGGGGGGCCGAACCGGGGAGCTGTTTTTT	CASSRRGGRTGELFF
TRBJ2-2	TRBV12-3/TRBV12-4	many	-	TGTGCCAGCAAAAGGAGTGACAGGCTGAACACCGGGGAGCTGTTTTTT	CASKRSDRLNTGELFF
TRBJ1-2	TRBV7-9	-	-	TGTGCCAGCAGCTCGTTTCTCGACAGACCACCCGGCTATGGCTACACCTTC	CASSSFLDRPPGYGYTF
TRBJ2-1	TRBV10-3	-	TRBD2	TGTGCCGCAGCCGGGACTAGCAACAATGAGCAGTTCTTC	CAAAGTSNNEQFF
TRBJ2-7	TRBV10-3	-	-	TGTGCCATCAGTGAGCCCAGCGGGACAGCCTACGAGCAGTACTTC	CAISEPSGTAYEQYF
TRBJ2-3	TRBV10-3	many	TRBD1	TGTGCCATCAGCCCGGGACAGGGCGTAGATACGCAGTATTTT	CAISPGQGVDTQYF
TRBJ2-5	TRBV18	-	-	TGTGCCAGCTCATCGCGGACGGAGCCGGCAGAGACCCAGTACTTC	CASSSRTEPAETQYF
TRBJ1-4	TRBV7-2	-	-	TGTGCCAGCAGCTTGCAGGGACAACCAACTAATGAAAAACTGTTTTTT	CASSLQGQPTNEKLFF
TRBJ1-6	TRBV27	few	TRBD1	TGTGCCAGCAGTGTACGGGACAGCCTCTATAATTCACCCCTCCACTTT	CASSVRDSLYNSPLHF
TRBJ1-1	TRBV5-1	few	TRBD1	TGCGCCAGCAGCAGGTCGACAGGGGACGATGCGACTGAAGCTTTCTTT	CASSRSTGDDATEAFF
TRBJ1-2	TRBV7-9	few	-	TGTGCCAGCAGCCTTGGTGGGAATGGCTACACCTTC	CASSLGGNGYTF
TRBJ2-5	TRBV28	few	-	TGTGCCAGCAGTTTTATGGCCGCCTCGTACCAAGAGACCCAGTACTTC	CASSFMAASYQETQYF
TRBJ2-7	TRBV12-3/TRBV12-4	-	TRBD2	TGTGCCAGCAGCCTAACTAGCGGGAGAACCTACGAGCAGTACTTC	CASSLTSGRTYEQYF
TRBJ2-7	TRBV9	few	TRBD1	TGTGCCAGCAGCCCCCGGACAGGGAATTTCTACGAGCAGTACTTC	CASSPRTGNFYEQYF
TRBJ2-1	TRBV6-5	-	TRBD1	TGTGCCAGCAGTTACATCTGGACAGGGGGTAGTACTTCCTACAATGAGCAGTTCTTC	CASSYIWTGGSTSYNEQFF
TRBJ1-5	TRBV20-1	-	TRBD1	TGCAGTGTTTCGACAGGGTATGTCAATCAGCCCCAGCATTTT	CSVSTGYVNQPQHF
TRBJ2-5	TRBV20-1	-	TRBD1	TGCAGTGCCATACAGGGGTTGGGAGAGACCCAGTACTTC	CSAIQGLGETQYF
TRBJ2-7	TRBV5-1	few	-	TGCGCCAGCAGCTGGGCACAACAGGGCCCCTACGAGCAGTACTTC	CASSWAQQGPYEQYF
TRBJ2-3	TRBV20-1	few	TRBD2	TGCAGTGCCTCAACTAGCGGGGGGGCAGGAGATACGCAGTATTTT	CSASTSGGAGDTQYF
TRBJ2-1	TRBV20-1	-	TRBD2	TGCAGTGCTATCGCGACTAGCGGTGGGAATGAGCAGTTCTTC	CSAIATSGGNEQFF
TRBJ2-3	TRBV6-5	-	TRBD1	TGTGCCAGCAGTTACTCGGGACAGGGCCGGGGCACAGATACGCAGTATTTT	CASSYSGQGRGTDTQYF
TRBJ2-1	TRBV29-1	few	-	TGCAGCGTTGACCCGGGTCTATACAATGAGCAGTTCTTC	CSVDPGLYNEQFF
TRBJ1-6	TRBV28	-	TRBD1	TGTGCCAGCAGTCTACCGGGACAGGGGGCTTACTCACCCCTCCACTTT	CASSLPGQGAYSPLHF
TRBJ2-7	TRBV27	many	-	TGTGCCAGCAGTCTAGGCAGGGTAGCCGAGCAGTACTTC	CASSLGRVAEQYF
TRBJ2-2	TRBV4-1	few	-	TGCGCCAGCAGCCAAGGGTTGGGTTGGACCGGGGAGCTGTTTTTT	CASSQGLGWTGELFF
TRBJ1-1	TRBV4-2	few	TRBD1	TGTGCCAGCAGCCGGAAGTCCGGGACAGGGGGAACTGAAGCTTTCTTT	CASSRKSGTGGTEAFF